Shown below are 21 T cell receptor beta chains from a single sample sequenced in a study of blood T cell repertoires in COVID-19. The method was immunoSEQ multiplex PCR; TCRdb's version includes in-frame clones alone and lacks a portion of them. Counted here are 130,000 or so clones, more than 75% occurring once; the ten biggest clones make up about 2%. The sequenced material came from peripheral blood. These receptors were obtained from a woman aged 50 to 65 with acute or convalescent COVID-19.

This chain connects TRBV7-2 to TRBJ1-5; 7 bases match TRBD1. The trim removed 1 base at V and 4 bases at J, leaving 7 bases unmatched. The CDR3 totals 16 residues. The germline CDR1 and CDR2 sequences are SGHTA and FQGNSA. This chain's CDR3 is CASSLGTGVINQPQHF. CDR3 DNA sequence: TGTGCCAGCAGCTTAGGTACAGGGGTAATTAATCAGCCCCAGCATTTT.

The rearrangement joins TRBV3-1 (or the pseudogene TRBV3-2) to TRBJ1-3; D remains unclear. The germline V gene has CDR1 LGHDT and CDR2 YNNKEL (reference sequence). With 1 base removed from V and 10 bases from J, the gap between germline ends came to 20 bases. The CDR3 totals 16 residues. The DNA of the CDR3 is TGTGCCAGCAGCCAAGTCTTGTCAGCTCAAGGAGGTACCATATATTTT. Amino acids: CASSQVLSAQGGTIYF.

This clone was counted a single time. The V gene is TRBV6-2 or TRBV6-3, the J gene TRBJ1-5, with 7 bases that match TRBD1. This CDR3 has 16 residues. Germline V gives CDR1 MNHEY, CDR2 SVGEGT. With V trimmed by 2 bases and J by 1 base, 5 bases remained unmatched. CDR3: CASSYPTGRSNQPQHF. For the CDR3, the DNA is TGTGCCAGCAGTTACCCGACAGGGCGAAGCAATCAGCCCCAGCATTTT.

The V and J genes are TRBV19 and TRBJ2-7, with D possibly matching TRBD2 (5 bases). The V and J ends lost 9 bases and 2 bases respectively, with 8 bases between them. CDR3 size: 11 residues. Germline CDR1 LNHDA, CDR2 SQIVND (reference sequence). The CDR3 DNA reads as TGTGCCAGCCGGGATGCCTACGAGCAGTACTTC. Translated: CASRDAYEQYF.

The chain uses TRBV27 and TRBJ2-7; 10 bases agree with TRBD1. Germline CDR1 MNHEY, CDR2 SMNVEV (reference sequence). The CDR3 loop spans 17 amino acids. Trimming took 3 bases from V and 5 from J; bases not matched to a gene: 13. The CDR3 spells CASSFRTMGQGRDEQYF. CDR3 coding DNA: TGTGCCAGCAGTTTCAGAACAATGGGACAGGGGAGGGACGAGCAGTACTTC.

The rearrangement uses TRBV9 and TRBJ2-4, with D perhaps matching TRBD2 (6 bases). Between the trimmed V and J ends, which lost 0 bases and 7 bases, there was a span of 20 bases. The CDR3 is 17 amino acids. Germline values: CDR1 SGDLS, CDR2 YYNGEE. CDR3 region: CASSVDAGIAAGNIQYF. The CDR3 nucleotides are TGTGCCAGCAGCGTAGACGCGGGGATCGCCGCAGGTAACATTCAGTACTTC.

The J gene is TRBJ1-1, the V gene TRBV7-9; the D gene is possibly TRBD1 (5 bases). This CDR3 region has 14 residues. Germline lookup yields CDR1 SEHNR and CDR2 FQNEAQ (reference sequence). V was cut by 0 bases and J by 4 bases, with 9 bases left in between. CDR3 nucleotide sequence: TGTGCCAGCAGCTTAGCGAGACAGAGCACTGAAGCTTTCTTT. Translating gives CASSLARQSTEAFF.

This sequence joins TRBV10-3 and TRBJ2-1; 7 bases line up with TRBD1. The CDR3 loop spans 17 amino acids. The trim removed 6 bases at V and 8 bases at J, leaving 19 bases unmatched. Germline lookup yields CDR1 ENHRY and CDR2 SYGVKD. The CDR3 region is CAISPSLGQASGDEQFF. CDR3 in DNA: TGTGCCATCAGCCCATCCCTAGGACAGGCGAGCGGCGATGAGCAGTTCTTC.

V is TRBV7-2 and J is TRBJ2-3; weak D call: TRBD2 (6 bases). CDR1 is SGHTA, CDR2 FQGNSA, per germline. The CDR3 is made up of 17 amino acids. V dropped 5 bases and J dropped 2 bases, with 20 bases sitting between them. CDR3 amino acids: CASSPKGRGFTTDTQYF. CDR3 bases: TGTGCCAGCAGCCCGAAAGGCCGGGGGTTCACCACAGATACGCAGTATTTT.

Written as DNA, the CDR3 is TGTGCCAGCAGCGATGACTACTCTGGAAACACCATATATTTT. Its protein product is CASSDDYSGNTIYF. The chain employs TRBV7-9 and TRBJ1-3; D gene uncertain. The germline V gene has CDR1 SEHNR and CDR2 FQNEAQ (reference sequence). The CDR3 loop spans 14 amino acids. V lost 5 bases, J lost 0 bases, and 8 bases lay in between.

The chain couples TRBV11-3 to TRBJ2-5; a weak D match, TRBD2 (5 bases). Germline V gene lookup returns CDR1 SGHNT and CDR2 YENEEA. V was pared by 3 bases and J by 2 bases, with 13 bases between. The CDR3 is made up of 15 amino acids. The CDR3 loop is CASSLFTSGQETQYF. DNA of the CDR3: TGTGCCAGCAGCTTGTTTACTAGTGGGCAAGAGACCCAGTACTTC.

V is TRBV3-1 (or the pseudogene TRBV3-2) and J is TRBJ1-2; D perhaps matches TRBD1 (5 bases). Trimming left V 4 bases short and J 0 bases short, with 12 bases between. The CDR3 runs 15 residues. Germline-derived CDR1 and CDR2 are LGHDT and YNNKEL (reference sequence). CDR3 region: CASSRFRETNYGYTF. CDR3 coding DNA: TGTGCCAGCAGCCGCTTCAGGGAAACTAACTATGGCTACACCTTC.

The chain joins TRBV9 to TRBJ1-6; D is uncertain. This CDR3 is 14 amino acids long. CDR1 is SGDLS and CDR2 is YYNGEE in the germline V gene. The V end was cut by 0 bases, the J end by 10 bases, with 11 bases between. CDR3 nucleotide sequence: TGTGCCAGCAGCGTAGTGCCCGCGGAGTCACCCCTCCACTTT. It is translated as CASSVVPAESPLHF.

CDR3 nucleotide sequence: TGTGCCAGCAGCCAAGCCCCGGGACTACCTTACGAGCAGTACTTC. This codes for CASSQAPGLPYEQYF. The chain has TRBV14 and TRBJ2-7, with 7 bases fitting TRBD2. CDR3 size: 15 residues. Germline CDR1 and CDR2: SGHDN and FVKESK. After removal of 1 base from V and 4 bases from J, the junction contained 7 bases not matched to a gene.

The chain combines TRBV18 with TRBJ2-2; 12 bases align to TRBD2. This CDR3 comprises 16 residues. V shed 4 bases and J 3 bases; nucleotides not matched to a gene: 3. Per the germline V gene, CDR1 is KGHSH and CDR2 is LQKENI. The CDR3: CASSRLAGGDTGELFF. CDR3 nucleotides: TGTGCCAGCTCACGGCTAGCGGGAGGGGACACCGGGGAGCTGTTTTTT.

The chain combines TRBV13 with TRBJ1-2, with TRBD1 identical over 11 bases. CDR3 length: 14 residues. Germline V gene data show CDR1 as PRHDT and CDR2 as FYEKMQ (reference sequence). V gave up 6 bases and J gave up 4 bases; unmatched junction bases: 4. CDR3 region: CASRGQGDGYGYTF. In nucleotides, the CDR3 is TGTGCCAGCAGGGGACAGGGGGACGGCTATGGCTACACCTTC.

The V call is TRBV11-2, the J call TRBJ2-3; TRBD2 is a possible D gene (6 bases). The ends were cut back, 7 bases at V and 0 bases at J, with 20 bases in the middle. The CDR3 has 17 amino acids. Germline values: CDR1 SGHAT, CDR2 FQNNGV. The CDR3 sequence is CASTLRWVGGSTDTQYF. The CDR3 bases are TGTGCCAGCACTCTGCGGTGGGTGGGAGGAAGCACAGATACGCAGTATTTT.

A few counts support this clone. The chain joins TRBV4-3 to TRBJ1-4; a possible D gene is TRBD1 (5 bases). The CDR3 runs 18 residues. V was pared by 1 base and J by 0 bases, with 15 bases between. Germline loops: CDR1 LGHNA, CDR2 YSLEER. This CDR3 reads CASSQVIFGHTTNEKLFF. CDR3 nucleotides: TGCGCCAGCAGCCAAGTAATCTTCGGACACACAACTAATGAAAAACTGTTTTTT.

This clone appeared a single time. The genes are TRBV19 and TRBJ1-2; weak D call: TRBD1 (5 bases). Trimming pared 0 bases from V and 4 bases from J, leaving 15 bases between. This CDR3 has 16 amino acids. CDR1 is LNHDA, CDR2 SQIVND, per germline (reference sequence). In nucleotides, the CDR3 is TGTGCCAGTAGTATAGAGGGGCAGGGCACCTTCTATGGCTACACCTTC. Its protein product is CASSIEGQGTFYGYTF.

This chain links TRBV18 with TRBJ2-2; 9 bases agree with TRBD1. CDR1 is KGHSH and CDR2 is LQKENI in the germline V gene. This CDR3 spans 15 amino acids. Unmatched junction bases numbered 3, after V lost 3 bases and J lost 4 bases. CDR3 DNA: TGTGCCAGCTCACCCGGACAGGGGCCCACCGGGGAGCTGTTTTTT. This codes for CASSPGQGPTGELFF.

The CDR3 coding sequence is TGTGCCAGCAGTCCCCTTGGTAGCGGGCGGCGAGAGACCCAGTACTTC. Its protein is CASSPLGSGRRETQYF. The chain couples TRBV6-2 or TRBV6-3 to TRBJ2-5, with TRBD2 matching 7 bases. Germline loops: CDR1 MNHEY, CDR2 SVGEGT. CDR3 size: 16 residues. V gave up 5 bases and J gave up 4 bases; unmatched junction bases: 13.